What follows are 5 T cell receptor beta chains derived from one specimen sequenced in a study of identical twins. TCRdb used MiXCR to reprocess the 5' RACE reads, holding one entry per CDR3 protein. The sample has around 530,000 distinct CDR3 sequences; over 12% are singletons. A further study also used this sample, focusing on yellow fever vaccine responses in identical twins.

The sequenced sample was CD4+ T cells sorted from blood. These receptors were obtained from a woman under 30 in good health.

The chain combines TRBV12-5 with TRBJ2-1; the match to TRBD2 covers 7 bases. This CDR3 has 16 residues. V dropped 0 bases and J dropped 7; count of bases not matched to a gene: 9. The germline CDR1 and CDR2 sequences are LGHNT and FRNRAP. CDR3 region: CASGLVRLAEHNEQFF. CDR3 coding DNA: TGTGCTAGTGGTTTGGTACGGCTAGCGGAGCATAATGAGCAGTTCTTC.

This clonotype has just a few counts. The chain employs TRBV12-3 or TRBV12-4 and TRBJ2-2; 12 bases agree with TRBD2. The V segment lost 7 bases and the J segment 6 bases; nucleotides outside the gene matches: 3. The CDR3 loop spans 14 amino acids. CDR3 protein: CASTGLAGSGELFF. For the CDR3, the DNA is TGTGCCAGCACCGGACTAGCGGGATCCGGGGAGCTGTTTTTT.

V usage is TRBV25-1 and J usage is TRBJ1-5; D is ambiguous. V lost 3 bases, J lost 4 bases, and 10 bases lay in between. Germline CDR1 and CDR2: MGHDK and SYGVNS. CDR3 length: 14 amino acids. The CDR3 DNA is TGTGCCAGCAGTGAGGCGATGGTAAATCAGCCCCAGCATTTT. Translated, it gives CASSEAMVNQPQHF.

Only a few counts were recorded for this clonotype. The CDR3 coding sequence is TGTGCCAGCAGACGCCAGACCAGGAACACTGAAGCTTTCTTT. Translating it yields CASRRQTRNTEAFF. The genes are TRBV6-1 and TRBJ1-1, with D hard to call. Trimming pared 6 bases from V and 1 base from J, leaving 12 bases between. This CDR3 is 14 amino acids long. From germline, CDR1 is MNHNS and CDR2 SASEGT.

This chain connects TRBV5-1 to TRBJ1-1; D not certain. This CDR3 has 14 amino acids. Trimming left V 0 bases short and J 0 bases short, with 6 bases between. Germline values: CDR1 SGHRS, CDR2 YFSETQ. CDR3 residues: CASSLASMNTEAFF. The CDR3 DNA sequence: TGCGCCAGCAGCTTGGCAAGTATGAACACTGAAGCTTTCTTT.